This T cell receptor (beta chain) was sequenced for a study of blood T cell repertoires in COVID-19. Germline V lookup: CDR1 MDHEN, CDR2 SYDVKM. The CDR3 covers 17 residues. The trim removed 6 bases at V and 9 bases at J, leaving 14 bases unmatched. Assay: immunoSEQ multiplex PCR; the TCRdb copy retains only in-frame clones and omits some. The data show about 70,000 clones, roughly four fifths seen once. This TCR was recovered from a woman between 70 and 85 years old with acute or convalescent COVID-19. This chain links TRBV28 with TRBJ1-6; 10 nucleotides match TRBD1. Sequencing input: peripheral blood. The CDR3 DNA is TGTGCCAGCAGCCCTGGGGGACAGGGGAGAAGGAGTTCACCCCTCCACTTT. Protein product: CASSPGGQGRRSSPLHF.